A selection of T cell receptor beta chains follows, all from one sample in a study of OX40 agonist ivuxolimab in advanced cancers. Here immunoSEQ multiplex PCR was the method, and the copy in TCRdb shows in-frame clones only, minus some. The repertoire includes about 28,000 clones, roughly 86% of them detected once, and about 25% sits in the top ten. Sequenced material: CD4+ or CD8+ T cells sorted from blood, taken in a trial of the OX40 agonist ivuxolimab. All receptors derive from an adult with an advanced solid tumor such as melanoma, head and neck, liver or kidney cancer. Both conserved end residues are trimmed from each CDR3.

V,J,CDR3
TRBV30,TRBJ2-7,AWSPGSSYEQY
TRBV7-9,TRBJ2-4,ASSLGDPTQGKNIQY
TRBV7-9,TRBJ1-1,ASSTPGGMNTEAF
TRBV6-1,TRBJ2-1,ASRTKVNYNEQF
TRBV10-2,TRBJ1-1,ASSERGGTEAF
TRBV30,TRBJ2-7,AWSDYYEQY
TRBV6-5,TRBJ2-7,ASSYGGLTPYEQY
TRBV5-5,TRBJ1-1,ASSFQVNTEAF
TRBV5-1,TRBJ2-7,ASSLTARGYEQY
TRBV14,TRBJ1-2,ASSLGGAYGYT
TRBV9,TRBJ1-2,ASSVGGGSYGYT